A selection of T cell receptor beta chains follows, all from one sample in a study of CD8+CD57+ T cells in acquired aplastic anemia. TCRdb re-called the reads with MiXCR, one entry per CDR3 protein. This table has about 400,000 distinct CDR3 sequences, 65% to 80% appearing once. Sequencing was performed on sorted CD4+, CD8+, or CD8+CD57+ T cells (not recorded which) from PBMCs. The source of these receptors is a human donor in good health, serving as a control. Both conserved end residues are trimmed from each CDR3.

cdr3_aa: ASTPPGAGNNEQF
j_call: TRBJ2-1
cdr3_length: 13
v_call: TRBV12-3/TRBV12-4

cdr3_aa: ASGVGSGSLNEKLF
j_call: TRBJ1-4
cdr3_length: 14
v_call: TRBV12-5

cdr3_aa: ASRRQGVGKPQH
j_call: TRBJ1-5
cdr3_length: 12
v_call: TRBV5-1

cdr3_aa: ASSFLGTSTNEQY
j_call: TRBJ2-7
cdr3_length: 13
v_call: TRBV7-2

cdr3_aa: ASSEPVGQGSDTQY
j_call: TRBJ2-3
cdr3_length: 14
v_call: TRBV6-1

cdr3_aa: SARRNNGGDEQF
j_call: TRBJ2-1
cdr3_length: 12
v_call: TRBV20-1

cdr3_aa: SASWTGRNEETQY
j_call: TRBJ2-5
cdr3_length: 13
v_call: TRBV20-1

cdr3_aa: SAANILLGEQNQPQY
j_call: TRBJ2-5
cdr3_length: 15
v_call: TRBV20-1

cdr3_aa: ASSDYRQGARSIQY
j_call: TRBJ2-4
cdr3_length: 14
v_call: TRBV19

cdr3_aa: ASSFVQGSYNEQF
j_call: TRBJ2-1
cdr3_length: 13
v_call: TRBV7-9

cdr3_aa: ASSQGGGADAFIIY
j_call: TRBJ1-3
cdr3_length: 14
v_call: TRBV7-6

cdr3_aa: ASSPGTGTSGNTIY
j_call: TRBJ1-3
cdr3_length: 14
v_call: TRBV18

cdr3_aa: ASRNYRNSNQPQH
j_call: TRBJ1-5
cdr3_length: 13
v_call: TRBV6-5

cdr3_aa: ASSFRQGAYEQY
j_call: TRBJ2-7
cdr3_length: 12
v_call: TRBV7-2

cdr3_aa: ASSSSRLAGANVLT
j_call: TRBJ2-6
cdr3_length: 14
v_call: TRBV7-2

cdr3_aa: ASSLVTEGRPLSTDTQY
j_call: TRBJ2-3
cdr3_length: 17
v_call: TRBV9

cdr3_aa: ASRRRGGNSPLH
j_call: TRBJ1-6
cdr3_length: 12
v_call: TRBV10-3

cdr3_aa: ASSLPRGAMSGN
j_call: TRBJ2-7
cdr3_length: 12
v_call: TRBV7-8

cdr3_aa: ASSRGRGKPLHYT
j_call: TRBJ1-2
cdr3_length: 13
v_call: TRBV7-8

cdr3_aa: ASSVGPAYEKLF
j_call: TRBJ1-4
cdr3_length: 12
v_call: TRBV2

cdr3_aa: ANSIRTGHCHT
j_call: TRBJ1-2
cdr3_length: 11
v_call: TRBV9

cdr3_aa: ASSLGPSGVTGELF
j_call: TRBJ2-2
cdr3_length: 14
v_call: TRBV7-7